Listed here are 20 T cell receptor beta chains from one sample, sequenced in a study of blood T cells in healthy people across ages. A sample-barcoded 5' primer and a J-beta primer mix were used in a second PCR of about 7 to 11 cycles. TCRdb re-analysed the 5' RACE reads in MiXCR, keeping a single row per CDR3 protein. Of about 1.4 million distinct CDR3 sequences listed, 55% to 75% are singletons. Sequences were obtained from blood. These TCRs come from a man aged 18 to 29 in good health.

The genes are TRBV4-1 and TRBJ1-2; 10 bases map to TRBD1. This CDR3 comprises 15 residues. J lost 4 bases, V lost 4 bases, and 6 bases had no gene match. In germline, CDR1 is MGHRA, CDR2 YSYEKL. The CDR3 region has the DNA TGCGCCAGCAGCCTCCAGGGACAGGGGAGCTATGGCTACACCTTC. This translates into CASSLQGQGSYGYTF.

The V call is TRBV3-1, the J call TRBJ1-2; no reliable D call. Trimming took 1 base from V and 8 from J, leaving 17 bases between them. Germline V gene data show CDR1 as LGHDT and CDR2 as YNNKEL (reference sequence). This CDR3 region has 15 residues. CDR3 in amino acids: CASSQASAGIGGYTF. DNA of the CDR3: TGTGCCAGCAGCCAAGCCTCCGCGGGGATCGGGGGCTACACCTTC.

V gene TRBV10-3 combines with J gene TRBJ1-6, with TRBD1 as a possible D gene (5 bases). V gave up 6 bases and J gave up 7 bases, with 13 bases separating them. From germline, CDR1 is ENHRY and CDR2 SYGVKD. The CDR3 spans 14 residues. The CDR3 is CAISFDSLNSPLHF. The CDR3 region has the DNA TGTGCCATCAGCTTCGACAGTCTCAATTCACCCCTCCACTTT.

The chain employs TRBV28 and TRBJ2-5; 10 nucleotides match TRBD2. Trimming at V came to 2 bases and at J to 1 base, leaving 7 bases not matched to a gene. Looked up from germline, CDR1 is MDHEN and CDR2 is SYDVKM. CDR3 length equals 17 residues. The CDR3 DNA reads TGTGCCAGCAGTTTAGGGGAACTAGCGGGGATCCAAGAGACCCAGTACTTC. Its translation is CASSLGELAGIQETQYF. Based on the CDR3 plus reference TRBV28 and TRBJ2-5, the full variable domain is DVKVTQSSRYLVKRTGEKVFLECVQDMDHENMFWYRQDPGLGLRLIYFSYDVKMKEKGDIPEGYSVSREKKERFSLILESASTNQTSMYLCASSLGELAGIQETQYFGPGTRLLVL.

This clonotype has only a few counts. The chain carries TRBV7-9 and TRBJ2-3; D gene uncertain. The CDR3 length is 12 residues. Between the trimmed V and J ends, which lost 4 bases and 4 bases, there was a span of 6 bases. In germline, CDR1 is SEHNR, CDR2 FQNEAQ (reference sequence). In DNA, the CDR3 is TGTGCCAGCAGCTCGAAAGCAGATACGCAGTATTTT. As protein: CASSSKADTQYF.

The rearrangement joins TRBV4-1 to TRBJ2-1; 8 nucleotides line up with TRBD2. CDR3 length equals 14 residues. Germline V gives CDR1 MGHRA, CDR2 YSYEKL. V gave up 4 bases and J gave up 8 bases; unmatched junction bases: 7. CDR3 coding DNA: TGCGCCAGCAGCCTAACGGGGGGGCCATATGAGCAGTTCTTC. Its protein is CASSLTGGPYEQFF.

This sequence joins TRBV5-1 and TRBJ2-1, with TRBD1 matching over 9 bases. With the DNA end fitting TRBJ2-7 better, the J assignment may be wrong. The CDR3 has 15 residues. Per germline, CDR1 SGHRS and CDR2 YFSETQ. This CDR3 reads CASSAQTGGTYEQYF. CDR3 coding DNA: TGCGCCAGCAGCGCCCAGACAGGGGGGACCTACGAGCAGTACTTC.

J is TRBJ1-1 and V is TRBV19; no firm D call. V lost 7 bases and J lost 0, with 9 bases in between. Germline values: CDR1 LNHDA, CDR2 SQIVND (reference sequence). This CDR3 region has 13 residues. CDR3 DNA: TGTGCCAGTATTATGACTGTGAACACTGAAGCTTTCTTT. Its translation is CASIMTVNTEAFF.

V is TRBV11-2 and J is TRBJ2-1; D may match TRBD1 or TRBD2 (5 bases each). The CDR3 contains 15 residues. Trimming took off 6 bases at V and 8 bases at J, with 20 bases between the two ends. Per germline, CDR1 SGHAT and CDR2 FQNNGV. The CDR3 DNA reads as TGTGCCAGCAGGGGGGATCAGGGTGGTGTCGATGAGCAGTTCTTC. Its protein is CASRGDQGGVDEQFF. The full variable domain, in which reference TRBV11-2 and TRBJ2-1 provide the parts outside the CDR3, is EAGVAQSPRYKIIEKRQSVAFWCNPISGHATLYWYQQILGQGPKLLIQFQNNGVVDDSQLPKDRFSAERLKGVDSTLKIQPAKLEDSAVYLCASRGDQGGVDEQFFGPGTRLTVL.

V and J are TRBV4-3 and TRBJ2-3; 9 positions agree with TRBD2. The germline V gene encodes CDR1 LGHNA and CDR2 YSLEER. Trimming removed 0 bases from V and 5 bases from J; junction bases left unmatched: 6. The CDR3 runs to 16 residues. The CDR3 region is CASSQEISGGKDTQYF. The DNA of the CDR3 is TGCGCCAGCAGCCAAGAGATTAGCGGGGGAAAAGATACGCAGTATTTT.

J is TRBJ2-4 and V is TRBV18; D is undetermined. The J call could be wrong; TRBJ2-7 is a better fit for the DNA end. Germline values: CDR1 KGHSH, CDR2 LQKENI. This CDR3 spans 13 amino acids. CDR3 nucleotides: TGTGCCAGCTCACCACCCGAAAACTACGAGCAGTACTTC. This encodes CASSPPENYEQYF.

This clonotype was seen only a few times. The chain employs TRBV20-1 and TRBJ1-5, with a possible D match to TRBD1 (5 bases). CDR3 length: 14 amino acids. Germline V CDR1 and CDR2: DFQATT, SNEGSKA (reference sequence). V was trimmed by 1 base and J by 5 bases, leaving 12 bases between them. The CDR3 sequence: CSARGGAGHQPQHF. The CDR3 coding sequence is TGCAGTGCTAGAGGTGGGGCAGGCCATCAGCCCCAGCATTTT.

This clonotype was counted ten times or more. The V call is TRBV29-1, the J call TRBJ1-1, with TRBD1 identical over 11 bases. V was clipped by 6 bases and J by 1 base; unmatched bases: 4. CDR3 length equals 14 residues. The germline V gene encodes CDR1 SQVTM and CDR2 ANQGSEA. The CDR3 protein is CSVDRGRGNTEAFF. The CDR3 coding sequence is TGCAGCGTGGACAGGGGGCGCGGGAACACTGAAGCTTTCTTT.

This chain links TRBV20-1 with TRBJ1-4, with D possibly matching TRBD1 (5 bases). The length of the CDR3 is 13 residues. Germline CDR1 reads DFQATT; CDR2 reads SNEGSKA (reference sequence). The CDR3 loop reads CSATGQNNEKLFF. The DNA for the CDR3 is TGCAGCGCAACAGGACAAAATAATGAAAAACTGTTTTTT.

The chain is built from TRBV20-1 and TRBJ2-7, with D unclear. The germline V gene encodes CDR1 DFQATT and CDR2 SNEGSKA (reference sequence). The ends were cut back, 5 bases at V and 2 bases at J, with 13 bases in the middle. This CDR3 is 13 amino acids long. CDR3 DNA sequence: TGCAGTGCTTCAACAGCTTTCACCTACGAGCAGTACTTC. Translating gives CSASTAFTYEQYF.

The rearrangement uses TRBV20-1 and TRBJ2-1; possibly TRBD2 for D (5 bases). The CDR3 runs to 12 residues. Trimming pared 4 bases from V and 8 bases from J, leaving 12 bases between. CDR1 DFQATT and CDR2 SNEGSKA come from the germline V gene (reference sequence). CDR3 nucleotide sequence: TGCAGTGCTACCCGGACTTCCGATGAGCAGTTCTTC. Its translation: CSATRTSDEQFF.

As DNA, the CDR3 is TGTGCCAGCAGCGGGCTGACGGGAGCCTCCTACAATGAGCAGTTCTTC. Protein sequence: CASSGLTGASYNEQFF. The chain has TRBV7-9 and TRBJ2-1; D perhaps matches TRBD2 (6 bases). The germline gives CDR1 SEHNR, CDR2 FQNEAQ (reference sequence). The germline V and J ends were trimmed by 5 bases and 0 bases, with 14 bases remaining between them. The length of the CDR3 is 16 residues.

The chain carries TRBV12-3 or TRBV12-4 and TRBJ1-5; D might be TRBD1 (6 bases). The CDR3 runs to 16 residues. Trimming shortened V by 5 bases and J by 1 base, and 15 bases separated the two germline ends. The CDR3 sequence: CASSQSKGGSNQPQHF. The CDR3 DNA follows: TGTGCCAGCAGTCAGAGTAAGGGGGGGAGCAATCAGCCCCAGCATTTT.

CDR3 DNA sequence: TGCGCCAGCAGCTTGGAGGGACCCGGTTCGTTGGGCTCCTACAATGAGCAGTTCTTC. Translation: CASSLEGPGSLGSYNEQFF. The chain uses TRBV5-1 and TRBJ2-1; the D call may be TRBD1 or TRBD2 (5 bases each). The V and J ends lost 0 bases and 0 bases respectively, with 19 bases between them. Germline V lookup: CDR1 SGHRS, CDR2 YFSETQ. The CDR3 extends over 19 amino acids.

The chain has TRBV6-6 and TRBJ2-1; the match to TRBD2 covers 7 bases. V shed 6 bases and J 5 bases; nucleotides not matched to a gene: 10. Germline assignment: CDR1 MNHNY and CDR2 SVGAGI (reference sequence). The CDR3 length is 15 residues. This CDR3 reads CASRPPREINNEQFF. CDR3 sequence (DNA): TGTGCCAGCAGACCTCCGCGGGAGATAAACAATGAGCAGTTCTTC.